This TCR beta chain was documented in a study of blood T cell repertoires in COVID-19. Whole-study context: There were acute and convalescent COVID-19 samples, and they came from the United States, Italy and Spain.

The J segment lost 0 bases and the V segment lost 7 bases, leaving 5 bases of the junction unmatched. CDR1 and CDR2 from the germline V gene are LNHDA and SQIVND (reference sequence). CDR3 size: 15 residues. As handled by the study authors: The assay estimated nucleated cells by amplifying reference gene primers. Clones were read by immunoSEQ multiplex PCR, and TCRdb kept only the in-frame ones, dropping some. The D gene and trimming were derived from the DNA, and the V and J assignments and clone size from that table. The sample lists about 47,000 clones, 84% occurring once. The chain couples TRBV19 to TRBJ2-1; 8 nucleotides match TRBD1. The clonotype comes from a man aged 45-60 years with acute or convalescent COVID-19. Input material: peripheral blood. DNA of the CDR3: TGTGCCAGTAAGGACAGGGCCGACTCCTACAATGAGCAGTTCTTC. Protein sequence: CASKDRADSYNEQFF. The full variable domain, with the rest looked up from reference TRBV19 and TRBJ2-1, is DGGITQSPKYLFRKEGQNVTLSCEQNLNHDAMYWYRQDPGQGLRLIYYSQIVNDFQKGDIAEGYSVSREKKESFPLTVTSAQKNPTAFYLCASKDRADSYNEQFFGPGTRLTVL.